What follows describes a single T cell receptor (beta chain). The antigen it binds to is not known. No base qualities exist here, and no much larger clone lies one base off it. Via the germline V gene, CDR1 is MDHEN and CDR2 SYDVKM. The trim is 3 bases for V and 7 bases for J, with a gap of 13 bases between the germline ends. From its cysteine to its phenylalanine, the CDR3 spans 15 amino acids. Only the CDR3 DNA is retained, 45 bases long and in frame from the first base. The data derive from a study of T cell responses to AZD1222 COVID-19 vaccine (dated by TCRdb to the early 2020s). For the wider study: A total of approximately 230 trial participants underwent TCR sequencing, of whom 200 to 220 received two doses of AZD1222 and around 26 received two doses of the MenACWY control vaccine. Trial participants were enrolled into age subgroups of 18-55, 56-69 and 70-plus years, which contained about 160, 30 and 59 TCR-sequenced participants, respectively.

Here is what the overall study found, with its caveats: Epitopes outside the regions mutated in the B.1.351 and B.1.1.7 variants were reportedly recognized by nearly half of the unique spike-specific TCRs. CD4 TCRs associated with the vaccine covered the entire spike protein, and the dominant responses were in regions 160-218 and 743-854. In the small 56-69-year group, the increase in depth fell short of significance, most likely because of low power. Conclusions about previously exposed vaccinees are limited because only five to seven AZD1222 recipients were SARS-CoV-2 seropositive at baseline. Participants were mostly white British, with more females than males. The authors suggested clonal diversity may have been underestimated. No day 14 peak-response samples were available, so repertoires were characterized only after the peak T cell response. After two AZD1222 doses, spike-specific TCR breadth and depth were significantly higher than at day 0 and than in MenACWY recipients.

The CDR3 regions of human TCRbeta chains were subjected to immunosequencing. The original methods were these. Repertoire TCRs were checked for matches against a reference library of SARS-CoV-2-specific TCRs that had been generated using the MIRA antigen-specificity platform. Breadth was defined as the fraction of unique TCRs that were SARS-CoV-2-associated. Depth was defined as the fraction of total T cells that were SARS-CoV-2-associated. Each spike-specific TCR was assigned to its reactive spike region and to a CD4 or CD8 class using the MIRA data. Log10-transformed breadth and depth values were compared by one-way ANOVA with Sidak's multiple comparisons tests. TCRdb took over this immuneACCESS table, retaining in-frame rearrangements with V and J assigned. Such tables are incomplete; in checked studies, under half of the missing clones stem from an unresolved V gene, and the remainder is unexplained. The D gene and trimming were derived from the DNA, and the V and J assignments and clone size from that table. The sample table shows roughly 120,000 clones, and around 89% are seen once. The ten largest clonotypes hold 6.5% to 7.5% of the sample.

In the paper's terms, the time point label means: about 28 days (+/-7) after the second vaccine dose. Because spike-specific TCR depth and breadth did not differ between the two schedules, AZD1222 recipients who got a second dose at roughly 4 weeks were pooled with those who got a second dose at roughly 12 weeks. Vaccinee samples were obtained from the UK trials COV001 and COV002, which included a single-blind randomized controlled phase 2/3 trial of AZD1222 (ChAdOx1 nCoV-19) in healthy adults. For TCRbeta chain sequencing, PBMC samples were collected from trial participants at day 0 and at day 28 after the second dose.

The sample in question was peripheral blood, obtained 28 days after the second AZD1222 dose. The chain joins TRBV28 to TRBJ1-6; the D region possibly corresponds to TRBD1 (6 bases align). The sequence was obtained from an adult who received the AZD1222 COVID-19 vaccine. The DNA sequence reads TGTGCCAGCAGTTTCCAGGACAGACAAAATTCACCCCTCCACTTT. Its protein is CASSFQDRQNSPLHF.